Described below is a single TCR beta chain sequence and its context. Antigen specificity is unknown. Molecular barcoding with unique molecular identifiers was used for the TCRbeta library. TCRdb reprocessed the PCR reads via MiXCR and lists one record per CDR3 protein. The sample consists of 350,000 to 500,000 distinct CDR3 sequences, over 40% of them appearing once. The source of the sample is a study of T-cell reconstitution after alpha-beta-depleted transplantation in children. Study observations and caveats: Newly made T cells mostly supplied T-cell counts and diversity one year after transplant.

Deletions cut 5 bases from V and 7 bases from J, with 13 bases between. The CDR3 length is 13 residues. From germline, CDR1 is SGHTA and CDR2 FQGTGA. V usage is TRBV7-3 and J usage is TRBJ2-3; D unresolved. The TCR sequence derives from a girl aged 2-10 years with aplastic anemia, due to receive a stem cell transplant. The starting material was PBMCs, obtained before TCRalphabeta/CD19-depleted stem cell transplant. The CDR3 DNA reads TGTGCCAGCAGCCCCCAAAGCGTTCATACGCAGTATTTT. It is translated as CASSPQSVHTQYF. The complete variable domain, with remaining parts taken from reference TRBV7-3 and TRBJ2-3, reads GAGVSQTPSNKVTEKGKYVELRCDPISGHTALYWYRQSLGQGPEFLIYFQGTGAADDSGLPNDRFFAVRPEGSVSTLKIQRTERGDSAVYLCASSPQSVHTQYFGPGTRLTVL.